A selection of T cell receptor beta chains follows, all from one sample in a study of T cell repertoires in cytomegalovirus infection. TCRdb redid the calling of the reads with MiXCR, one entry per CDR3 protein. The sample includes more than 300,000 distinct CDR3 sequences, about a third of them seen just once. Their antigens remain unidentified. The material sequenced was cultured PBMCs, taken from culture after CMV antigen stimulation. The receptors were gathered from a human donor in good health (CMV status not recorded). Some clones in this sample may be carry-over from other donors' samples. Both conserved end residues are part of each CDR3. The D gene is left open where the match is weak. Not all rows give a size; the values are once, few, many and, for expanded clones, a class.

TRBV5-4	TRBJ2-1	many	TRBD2	CASSLKAGGYNEQFF	TGTGCCAGCAGCTTAAAAGCGGGAGGTTACAATGAGCAGTTCTTC
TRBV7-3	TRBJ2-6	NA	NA	CASSPGSRANVLTF	TGTGCCAGCAGCCCGGGTTCTCGGGCCAACGTCCTGACTTTC
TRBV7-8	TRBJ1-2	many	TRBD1	CASSRGTGNGYTF	TGTGCCAGCAGCCGCGGGACAGGGAATGGCTACACCTTC
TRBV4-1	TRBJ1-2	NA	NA	CASSQPGAVPYGYTF	TGCGCCAGCAGCCAACCAGGGGCAGTACCCTATGGCTACACCTTC
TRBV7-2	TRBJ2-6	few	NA	CASSLSPQGTGANVLTF	TGTGCCAGCAGCTTGTCCCCTCAGGGGACTGGGGCCAACGTCCTGACTTTC
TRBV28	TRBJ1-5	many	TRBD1	CASSLWGWGQNSNQPQHF	TGTGCCAGCAGTTTGTGGGGTTGGGGACAGAATAGCAATCAGCCCCAGCATTTT
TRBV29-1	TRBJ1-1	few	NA	CSVEGDLLGTEAFF	TGCAGCGTTGAAGGTGACCTCTTGGGGACTGAAGCTTTCTTT
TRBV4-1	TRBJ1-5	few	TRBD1	CASSQSGTGNNQPQHF	TGCGCCAGCAGCCAATCCGGGACAGGGAACAATCAGCCCCAGCATTTT
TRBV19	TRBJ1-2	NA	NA	CASSRAPEKVGYTF	TGTGCCAGTAGTAGGGCCCCGGAGAAGGTGGGCTACACCTTC
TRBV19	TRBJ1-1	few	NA	CASTSGGVGEAFF	TGTGCCAGTACCTCCGGGGGAGTCGGTGAAGCTTTCTTT
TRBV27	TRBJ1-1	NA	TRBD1	CASSFTGQNTDAFF	TGTGCCAGCAGTTTTACGGGACAGAACACTGATGCTTTCTTT
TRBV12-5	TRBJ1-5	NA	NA	CASGLVAGRINQPQHF	TGTGCTAGTGGTTTGGTGGCAGGGCGAATAAATCAGCCCCAGCATTTT
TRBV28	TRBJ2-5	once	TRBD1	CASSLGPGQQETQYF	TGTGCCAGCAGCCTAGGCCCGGGACAGCAAGAGACCCAGTACTTC
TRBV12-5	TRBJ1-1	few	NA	CASKAYTEAFF	TGTGCTAGCAAGGCCTACACTGAAGCTTTCTTT
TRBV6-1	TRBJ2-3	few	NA	CASSPRTYSTDTQYF	TGTGCCAGCAGTCCGAGGACTTATAGCACAGATACGCAGTATTTT
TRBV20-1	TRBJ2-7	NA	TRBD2	CSARAREGYEQYF	TGCAGTGCTAGGGCCAGGGAGGGCTACGAGCAGTACTTC
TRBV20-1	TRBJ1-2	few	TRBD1	CSARTGGESYGYTF	TGCAGTGCTAGGACAGGGGGCGAATCCTATGGCTACACCTTC
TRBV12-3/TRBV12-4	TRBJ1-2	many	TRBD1	CASSAGGINGYTF	TGTGCCAGCAGCGCAGGGGGAATAAATGGCTACACCTTC
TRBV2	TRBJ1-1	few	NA	CASSAGEWYTEAFF	TGTGCCAGCAGTGCGGGGGAATGGTACACTGAAGCTTTCTTT
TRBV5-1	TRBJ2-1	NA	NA	CASSSGGLRDAEQFF	TGCGCCAGCAGCTCCGGAGGGCTTCGTGATGCCGAGCAGTTCTTC
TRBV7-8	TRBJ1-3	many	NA	CASSPDTSGNTIYF	TGTGCCAGCAGCCCGGACACCTCTGGAAACACCATATATTTT
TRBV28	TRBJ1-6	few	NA	CASIPQGDSPLHF	TGTGCCAGCATACCTCAGGGCGATTCACCCCTCCACTTT
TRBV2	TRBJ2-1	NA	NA	CASRGALVDEQFF	TGTGCCAGCCGTGGGGCCCTCGTTGATGAGCAGTTCTTC
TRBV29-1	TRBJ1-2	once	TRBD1	CSVETGGLNYGYTF	TGCAGCGTCGAGACAGGGGGGTTAAACTATGGCTACACCTTC
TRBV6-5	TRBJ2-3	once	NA	CASSDPAGPMGPDTQYF	TGTGCCAGCAGTGACCCTGCGGGACCCATGGGTCCAGATACGCAGTATTTT
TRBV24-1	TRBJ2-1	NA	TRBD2	CATSDLGSGRAGSNEQFF	TGTGCCACCAGTGATTTAGGGAGCGGGAGGGCCGGGAGCAATGAGCAGTTCTTC
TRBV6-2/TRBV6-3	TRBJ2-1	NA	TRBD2	CASLFGTSPEGYEQFF	TGTGCCAGCCTCTTCGGGACTAGCCCTGAGGGGTATGAGCAGTTCTTC
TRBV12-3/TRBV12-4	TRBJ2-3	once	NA	CASLLEGGTQYF	TGTGCCAGCCTCTTAGAGGGAGGCACGCAGTATTTT
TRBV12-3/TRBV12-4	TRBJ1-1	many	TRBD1	CASSLGQGEGDTEAFF	TGTGCCAGCAGTTTAGGGCAGGGGGAGGGGGACACTGAAGCTTTCTTT
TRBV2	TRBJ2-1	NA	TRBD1	CASFLPGQGEDEQFF	TGTGCCAGCTTCCTACCGGGACAGGGGGAGGATGAGCAGTTCTTC
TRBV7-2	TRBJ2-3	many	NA	CASSSRGPPSDTQYF	TGTGCCAGCAGCTCAAGGGGACCGCCGTCAGATACGCAGTATTTT
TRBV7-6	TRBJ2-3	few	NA	CASSLNDSPDTQYF	TGTGCCAGCAGCTTAAACGACTCGCCAGATACGCAGTATTTT
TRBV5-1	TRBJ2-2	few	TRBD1	CASSPRTGTNTGELFF	TGCGCCAGCAGCCCCCGGACAGGGACGAACACCGGGGAGCTGTTTTTT
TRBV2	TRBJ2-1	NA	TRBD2	CASKQGGSGRALNEQFF	TGTGCCAGCAAGCAAGGTGGTAGCGGGAGGGCCCTCAATGAGCAGTTCTTC
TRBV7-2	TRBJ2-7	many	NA	CASSSGWGPQSYEQYF	TGTGCCAGCAGCTCTGGATGGGGGCCCCAGTCCTACGAGCAGTACTTC
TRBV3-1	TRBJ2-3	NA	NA	CASSQDLPDTQYF	TGTGCCAGCAGCCAAGATCTACCAGATACGCAGTATTTT
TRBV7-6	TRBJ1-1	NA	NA	CASSPSGPMNTEAFF	TGTGCCAGCAGCCCCTCCGGACCGATGAACACTGAAGCTTTCTTT
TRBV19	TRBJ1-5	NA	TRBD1	CASQTGMDQPQHF	TGTGCCAGCCAGACAGGGATGGATCAGCCCCAGCATTTT
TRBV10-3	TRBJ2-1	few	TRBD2	CAIRVVAGDNNEQFF	TGTGCCATCAGGGTAGTAGCGGGAGATAACAATGAGCAGTTCTTC
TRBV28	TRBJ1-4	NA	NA	CASSLGGSDEKLFF	TGTGCCAGCAGTTTAGGAGGGAGTGATGAAAAACTGTTTTTT
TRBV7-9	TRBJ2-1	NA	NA	CASSLGKPGLTQWDNEQFF	TGTGCCAGCAGCCTCGGAAAACCCGGACTAACCCAGTGGGACAATGAGCAGTTCTTC
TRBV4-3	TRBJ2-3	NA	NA	CASSPRAQSSTDTQYF	TGCGCCAGCAGCCCAAGAGCCCAAAGCAGCACAGATACGCAGTATTTT
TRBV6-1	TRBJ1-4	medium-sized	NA	CATVDSPGTNEKLFF	TGTGCCACCGTAGACAGCCCAGGGACTAATGAAAAACTGTTTTTT
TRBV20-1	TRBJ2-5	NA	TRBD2	CSASTPGLAEKIYETQYF	TGCAGTGCTAGCACGCCGGGACTAGCGGAGAAAATATATGAGACCCAGTACTTC
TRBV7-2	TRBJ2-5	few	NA	CASSPHVGTRPKTQYF	TGTGCCAGCAGCCCCCATGTAGGCACTCGCCCAAAGACCCAGTACTTC
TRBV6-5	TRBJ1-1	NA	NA	CASSLWKGSNTEAFF	TGTGCCAGCAGTTTATGGAAGGGATCAAACACTGAAGCTTTCTTT
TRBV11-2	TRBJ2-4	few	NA	CASSLVNSVNIQYF	TGTGCCAGCAGCTTAGTCAACAGCGTGAACATTCAGTACTTC
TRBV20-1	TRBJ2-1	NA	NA	CSASNEGGGLSNEQFF	TGCAGTGCTAGCAATGAGGGGGGAGGGCTAAGTAATGAGCAGTTCTTC
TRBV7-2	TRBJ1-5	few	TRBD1	CASSTRTGWNQPQHF	TGTGCCAGCAGCACCCGGACAGGGTGGAATCAGCCCCAGCATTTT
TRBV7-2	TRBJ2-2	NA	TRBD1	CASSRDRALSGELFF	TGTGCCAGCAGCCGAGACAGGGCATTGTCCGGGGAGCTGTTTTTT
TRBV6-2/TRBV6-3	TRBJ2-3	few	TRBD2	CASSELAGGPYLDTQYF	TGTGCCAGCAGTGAGCTAGCGGGAGGGCCTTATTTAGATACGCAGTATTTT
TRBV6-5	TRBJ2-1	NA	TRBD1	CASSSLIISGTGASNEQFF	TGTGCCAGCAGTTCACTAATTATTTCCGGGACAGGGGCTTCCAATGAGCAGTTCTTC
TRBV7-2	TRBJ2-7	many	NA	CASSSYRESYEQYF	TGTGCCAGCAGCTCATACAGGGAATCCTACGAGCAGTACTTC
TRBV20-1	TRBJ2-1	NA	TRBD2	CSANGAGGTSSYNEQFF	TGCAGCGCCAATGGGGCGGGAGGTACTAGCTCCTACAATGAGCAGTTCTTC
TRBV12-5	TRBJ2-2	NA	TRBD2	CASGLVQASGGTGELFF	TGTGCTAGTGGTTTGGTACAGGCTAGCGGGGGGACCGGGGAGCTGTTTTTT
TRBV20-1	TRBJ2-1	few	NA	CSARDRPKAGSSYNEQFF	TGCAGTGCTAGAGACCGACCAAAGGCAGGAAGCTCCTACAATGAGCAGTTCTTC
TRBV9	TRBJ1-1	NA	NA	CASSVVGHTEAFF	TGTGCCAGCAGCGTAGTAGGGCACACTGAAGCTTTCTTT